Listed here are 22 T cell receptor beta chains from one sample, sequenced in a study of CD8 T cells in Susac syndrome. With random hexamers, roughly 0.45 to 1 ug RNA was reverse transcribed. TCRdb reprocessed the immunoSEQ multiplex PCR reads via MiXCR and lists one record per CDR3 protein. The sample lists 240,000 or so distinct CDR3 sequences; approximately 95% were seen once. The specimen was CD4+ T cells from PBMCs. The receptor source for this set is a human donor with Susac syndrome.

The chain links TRBV5-4 to TRBJ2-3; D is perhaps TRBD2 (6 bases). V dropped 0 bases and J dropped 3 bases, with 8 bases sitting between them. Germline V gene sequence: CDR1 SGHNT, CDR2 YYREEE (reference sequence). The CDR3 loop spans 14 amino acids. DNA of the CDR3: TGTGCCAGCAGCTTGGGCGGGGTGACAGATACGCAGTATTTT. The encoded protein is CASSLGGVTDTQYF.

The V and J genes are TRBV29-1 and TRBJ2-5, with D possibly TRBD2 on 5 matching bases. Germline CDR1 reads SQVTM; CDR2 reads ANQGSEA. This CDR3 contains 12 residues. V was trimmed by 3 bases and J by 5 bases, leaving 10 bases between them. The chain's CDR3 is CSVDPGSETQYF. CDR3 DNA sequence: TGCAGCGTTGATCCGGGGTCGGAGACCCAGTACTTC.

The gene calls are TRBV7-9 and TRBJ1-5, with TRBD1 matching 7 bases. J lost 3 bases, V lost 5 bases, and 4 bases had no gene match. CDR1 SEHNR and CDR2 FQNEAQ come from the germline V gene (reference sequence). This CDR3 is built from 14 residues. CDR3 sequence: CASSGQAINQPQHF. The DNA for the CDR3 is TGTGCCAGCAGCGGACAGGCCATCAATCAGCCCCAGCATTTT.

This chain links TRBV20-1 with TRBJ2-7; 11 bases agree with TRBD2. Germline V gene lookup returns CDR1 DFQATT and CDR2 SNEGSKA (reference sequence). The CDR3 length is 15 residues. The CDR3 spells CSETSGNHGTYEQYF. CDR3 sequence (DNA): TGCAGCGAGACTAGCGGGAACCACGGGACCTACGAGCAGTACTTC.

V gene TRBV11-2 combines with J gene TRBJ2-7; no definite D call. Germline V gives CDR1 SGHAT, CDR2 FQNNGV. This CDR3 contains 13 residues. Trimming took 0 bases from V and 3 from J, leaving 6 bases between them. CDR3 sequence: CASSLDRDYEQYF. The CDR3 region has the DNA TGTGCCAGCAGCTTAGATCGCGACTACGAGCAGTACTTC. The full variable domain, completed using reference TRBV11-2 and TRBJ2-7, is EAGVAQSPRYKIIEKRQSVAFWCNPISGHATLYWYQQILGQGPKLLIQFQNNGVVDDSQLPKDRFSAERLKGVDSTLKIQPAKLEDSAVYLCASSLDRDYEQYFGPGTRLTVT.

The chain is built from TRBV14 and TRBJ1-1; D possibly corresponds to TRBD1 (5 bases). V lost 0 bases and J 10 bases, leaving 12 bases between the germline ends. From germline, CDR1 is SGHDN and CDR2 FVKESK. This CDR3 has 13 amino acids. For the CDR3, the DNA is TGTGCCAGCAGCCAAGAGGTCTACGGGGGAGCTTTCTTT. Protein product: CASSQEVYGGAFF.

The V gene is TRBV15, the J gene TRBJ2-5; D gene unclear. Per the germline V gene, CDR1 is LNHNV and CDR2 is YYDKDF (reference sequence). Trimming left V 6 bases short and J 5 bases short, with 16 bases between. The CDR3 is 14 amino acids. The CDR3 DNA is TGTGCCACCAGAATGGCTGGGGATTTGGAGACCCAGTACTTC. It specifies CATRMAGDLETQYF.

This clonotype was observed a single time. V and J are TRBV29-1 and TRBJ2-1; D is unclear. Trimming pared 4 bases from V and 5 bases from J, leaving 9 bases between. The CDR3 is made up of 12 amino acids. The V gene's germline CDR1 is SQVTM and CDR2 ANQGSEA. The CDR3 coding sequence is TGCAGCGTTGTGGGCTCGAACAATGAGCAGTTCTTC. Its protein is CSVVGSNNEQFF.

V usage is TRBV19 and J usage is TRBJ2-7; 11 nucleotides match TRBD2. Looked up from germline, CDR1 is LNHDA and CDR2 is SQIVND (reference sequence). This CDR3 spans 16 amino acids. Trimming removed 5 bases from V and 2 bases from J; junction bases left unmatched: 8. The CDR3 loop is CASSRLAGGYPYEQYF. Here the CDR3 DNA reads TGTGCCAGTAGTCGGCTAGCGGGAGGTTACCCCTACGAGCAGTACTTC.

The rearrangement links TRBV29-1 to TRBJ2-3; 7 nucleotides line up with TRBD2. The CDR3 is 15 residues long. The germline V gene encodes CDR1 SQVTM and CDR2 ANQGSEA. The V and J ends lost 3 bases and 3 bases, in that order; junction bases with no gene match: 9. CDR3 sequence: CSVERREKNTDTQYF. The CDR3 bases are TGCAGCGTTGAGAGGCGGGAGAAGAATACAGATACGCAGTATTTT.

The chain carries TRBV28 and TRBJ1-1, with D possibly matching TRBD1 (5 bases). This CDR3 contains 15 residues. Trimming took 4 bases from V and 4 from J, leaving 16 bases between them. Germline V gene data show CDR1 as MDHEN and CDR2 as SYDVKM. The DNA for the CDR3 is TGTGCCAGCAGTTCGGAGACAGTGTTGGGCACTGAAGCTTTCTTT. This sequence encodes CASSSETVLGTEAFF.

The chain has TRBV27 and TRBJ2-7, with 14 bases that match TRBD2. V gave up 5 bases and J gave up 0 bases; unmatched junction bases: 12. In germline, CDR1 is MNHEY, CDR2 SMNVEV (reference sequence). The CDR3 is 19 amino acids. CDR3 sequence (DNA): TGTGCCAGCAGTCATACCCTGGGACTAGCGGGAGTGGACTCCTACGAGCAGTACTTC. Protein sequence: CASSHTLGLAGVDSYEQYF.

The V and J genes are TRBV7-9 and TRBJ2-7, with 9 bases fitting TRBD2. V lost 4 bases and J lost 1; bases outside the gene matches: 5. The CDR3 loop spans 15 amino acids. Germline V gene data show CDR1 as SEHNR and CDR2 as FQNEAQ (reference sequence). The CDR3 DNA sequence: TGTGCCAGCAGCTCCGCCCTAGCGGGATCCTACGAGCAGTACTTC. It specifies CASSSALAGSYEQYF.

The rearrangement joins TRBV9 to TRBJ2-7, with TRBD2 identical over 12 bases. V lost 3 bases, J lost 2 bases, and 3 bases stayed unmatched. The germline CDR1 and CDR2 sequences are SGDLS and YYNGEE. This CDR3 spans 15 amino acids. This CDR3 is CASSETSGRTYEQYF. CDR3 bases: TGTGCCAGCAGCGAAACTAGCGGGAGGACCTACGAGCAGTACTTC.

The V gene is TRBV7-2, the J gene TRBJ2-7; 8 bases align to TRBD2. Trimming removed 5 bases from V and 4 bases from J; junction bases left unmatched: 10. Germline CDR1 reads SGHTA; CDR2 reads FQGNSA. CDR3 size: 15 residues. The CDR3 DNA reads TGTGCCAGCAGCGGATCGGTGCGCGGGGGGTACGAGCAGTACTTC. Translation gives CASSGSVRGGYEQYF.

J is TRBJ1-1 and V is TRBV3-1; 8 bases map to TRBD1. V shed 1 base and J 5 bases; nucleotides not matched to a gene: 6. The germline V gene encodes CDR1 LGHDT and CDR2 YNNKEL (reference sequence). This CDR3 has 15 amino acids. The CDR3 is CASSQGGQGRTEAFF. The CDR3 DNA reads as TGTGCCAGCAGCCAAGGAGGACAGGGTAGGACTGAAGCTTTCTTT.

This chain joins TRBV12-3 or TRBV12-4 and TRBJ2-1, with D perhaps matching TRBD1 or TRBD2 (5 bases each). The CDR3 runs to 11 residues. V shed 2 bases and J shed 11 bases, with 7 bases lying between them. DNA of the CDR3: TGTGCCAGCAGTTTACGGGGACAGCAGTTCTTC. As protein: CASSLRGQQFF.

V gene TRBV5-1 combines with J gene TRBJ2-1; 9 bases are shared with TRBD1. CDR3 length equals 15 residues. Unmatched junction bases numbered 13, after V lost 7 bases and J lost 8 bases. From germline, CDR1 is SGHRS and CDR2 YFSETQ. In DNA, the CDR3 is TGCGCCAGCGGCACCGGGACAGGGTATGTCGATGAGCAGTTCTTC. This gives the protein CASGTGTGYVDEQFF.

This chain uses TRBV12-5 with TRBJ1-2, with D possibly being TRBD1 (6 bases). Germline V gene lookup returns CDR1 LGHNT and CDR2 FRNRAP. Trimming took 4 bases from V and 3 from J, leaving 12 bases between them. CDR3 length equals 14 residues. CDR3 sequence: CASGYGGDHYGYTF. CDR3 DNA sequence: TGTGCTAGTGGTTACGGGGGCGACCACTATGGCTACACCTTC.

This rearrangement joins TRBV7-2 to TRBJ2-1, with 12 bases identical to TRBD2. CDR1 SGHTA and CDR2 FQGNSA come from the germline V gene. The CDR3 extends over 15 amino acids. Losses at the gene ends were 5 bases for V and 5 bases for J; bases not matched to a gene: 4. The CDR3 nucleotides read TGTGCCAGCAGCCCGACTAGCGGGGGACACAATGAGCAGTTCTTC. Amino acids: CASSPTSGGHNEQFF. Full variable domain (rest looked up from reference TRBV7-2 and TRBJ2-1): GAGVSQSPSNKVTEKGKDVELRCDPISGHTALYWYRQSLGQGLEFLIYFQGNSAPDKSGLPSDRFSAERTGGSVSTLTIQRTQQEDSAVYLCASSPTSGGHNEQFFGPGTRLTVL.

This chain links TRBV30 with TRBJ1-1, with D hard to call. Deletions cut 4 bases from V and 6 bases from J, with 18 bases between. CDR3 length equals 14 residues. The V gene's germline CDR1 is GTSNPN and CDR2 SVGIG (reference sequence). CDR3 residues: CAWNSPWGQPEAFF. In DNA, the CDR3 is TGTGCCTGGAATTCACCGTGGGGTCAGCCTGAAGCTTTCTTT.

The J gene is TRBJ2-3, the V gene TRBV7-2; no reliable D call. This CDR3 is built from 14 residues. The V and J ends lost 2 bases and 3 bases respectively, with 9 bases between them. Germline V gene data show CDR1 as SGHTA and CDR2 as FQGNSA. The CDR3 DNA follows: TGTGCCAGCAGCTTAAGTGACGGAACAGATACGCAGTATTTT. Amino acid sequence: CASSLSDGTDTQYF.